These 10 T cell receptor beta chains were all obtained from the same sample, sequenced in a study of cytomegalovirus exposure and HLA in healthy donors. PCR was performed using 60 Vbeta and 13 Jbeta primers. Sequencing was performed with immunoSEQ multiplex PCR; in TCRdb, only in-frame clones are kept and a portion is missing. This table lists roughly 140,000 clones. The sample consisted of PBMCs. The receptors come from a man aged 35 to 55 in good health and CMV-seronegative.

V gene TRBV4-2 combines with J gene TRBJ1-2, with D possibly being TRBD1 (5 bases). This CDR3 is built from 14 residues. V gave up 5 bases and J gave up 3 bases, with 13 bases separating them. Germline CDR1 LGHNA, CDR2 YNFKEQ. The DNA of the CDR3 is TGTGCCAGCAGCGGGGGGAACGGTGACTATGGCTACACCTTC. This translates into CASSGGNGDYGYTF.

The V gene is TRBV29-1, the J gene TRBJ2-2; 7 bases map to TRBD1. V lost 7 bases and J lost 0; bases outside the gene matches: 5. The CDR3 sequence is 14 residues long. Germline V gene lookup returns CDR1 SQVTM and CDR2 ANQGSEA. The DNA for the CDR3 is TGCAGCGCCGGGACAGCTTCGAACACCGGGGAGCTGTTTTTT. It is translated as CSAGTASNTGELFF.

The chain couples TRBV5-1 to TRBJ1-1; D is unresolved. From germline, CDR1 is SGHRS and CDR2 YFSETQ. Trimming shortened V by 4 bases and J by 4 bases, and 17 bases separated the two germline ends. The CDR3 sequence is 15 residues long. CDR3 coding DNA: TGCGCCAGCAGCGAGGGAGAGGGCACGATCACTGAAGCTTTCTTT. Translated, it gives CASSEGEGTITEAFF.

The V and J genes are TRBV6-5 and TRBJ2-1, with D possibly TRBD1 on 5 matching bases. Germline CDR1 is MNHEY and CDR2 is SVGAGI. The ends were cut back, 6 bases at V and 0 bases at J, with 15 bases in the middle. CDR3 length: 16 residues. The CDR3: CASRYQGALSYNEQFF. The CDR3 DNA sequence: TGTGCCAGCAGATACCAAGGGGCCCTCTCCTACAATGAGCAGTTCTTC.

The chain joins TRBV4-1 to TRBJ1-2; D gene unclear. CDR3 length: 13 residues. Germline V gene sequence: CDR1 MGHRA, CDR2 YSYEKL. The V and J ends lost 5 bases and 3 bases respectively, with 10 bases between them. CDR3 sequence (DNA): TGCGCCAGCAGCTACGAGGGATACTATGGCTACACCTTC. The encoded protein is CASSYEGYYGYTF.

The chain carries TRBV28 and TRBJ1-5, with D unclear. Germline assignment: CDR1 MDHEN and CDR2 SYDVKM. The CDR3 contains 12 residues. V lost 9 bases, J lost 9 bases, and 15 bases lay in between. CDR3 amino acids: CASCGLGWPQHF. CDR3 coding DNA: TGTGCCAGTTGCGGACTGGGATGGCCCCAGCATTTT.

V and J are TRBV10-3 and TRBJ1-1, with D maybe TRBD1 (6 bases). Deletions cut 6 bases from V and 4 bases from J, with 15 bases between. The CDR3 is 14 amino acids. Germline V CDR1 and CDR2: ENHRY, SYGVKD. CDR3 loop: CAIRGDTRSTEAFF. For the CDR3, the DNA is TGTGCCATCAGGGGGGACACTCGAAGCACTGAAGCTTTCTTT.

The chain carries TRBV7-2 and TRBJ1-5, with TRBD1 as a possible D gene (6 bases). The length of the CDR3 is 17 residues. Trimming left V 1 base short and J 1 base short, with 14 bases between. The germline V gene has CDR1 SGHTA and CDR2 FQGNSA. CDR3 nucleotide sequence: TGTGCCAGCAGCTTAGTGGGGGCCTGGCCAAGCAATCAGCCCCAGCATTTT. It translates to CASSLVGAWPSNQPQHF.

The gene calls are TRBV7-6 and TRBJ1-4; tentative D call: TRBD1 (5 bases). This CDR3 has 14 amino acids. Trimming stripped 4 bases from V and 4 bases from J, with 10 bases between. CDR1 and CDR2 from the germline V gene are SGHVS and FNYEAQ. As DNA, the CDR3 is TGTGCCAGCAGCTCAGGGTTCCTTAATGAAAAACTGTTTTTT. Its translation is CASSSGFLNEKLFF.

The rearrangement joins TRBV2 to TRBJ2-2, with a possible D match to TRBD1 (6 bases). Germline CDR1 SNHLY, CDR2 FYNNEI. This CDR3 has 15 residues. V lost 7 bases to trimming and J lost 5 bases, with 17 bases between them. The CDR3 loop is CASIAPGQPTGELFF. The DNA of the CDR3 is TGTGCCAGCATCGCTCCGGGACAACCGACCGGGGAGCTGTTTTTT. Supplemented by reference TRBV2 and TRBJ2-2, the full variable domain reads EPEVTQTPSHQVTQMGQEVILRCVPISNHLYFYWYRQILGQKVEFLVSFYNNEISEKSEIFDDQFSVERPDGSNFTLKIRSTKLEDSAMYFCASIAPGQPTGELFFGEGSRLTVL.